One and the same sample provided the 13 T cell receptor delta chains below, sequenced in a study of gamma-delta chains in newborns, infants, children. TCRdb re-called clones from the reads via CATT. The sample includes 4,200 or so delta-chain clones, 6.2% of them seen just once. The sequencing input was blood. Source of these receptors: a child who was a newborn, infant or young child, either healthy, febrile or measles-vaccinated (not recorded which).

This clone has a handful of counts. In the same sample, other DNA sequences code for this CDR3. This sequence joins TRDV2 and TRDJ2, with TRDD3 identical over 9 bases. Germline V gene data show CDR1 as GEAIGNYY and CDR2 as EKD. The CDR3 contains 16 residues. V shed 2 bases and J 2 bases; nucleotides not matched to a gene: 5. The CDR3 spells CACDKLGEALTAQLFF. CDR3 in DNA: TGTGCCTGTGACAAACTGGGGGAAGCCTTGACAGCACAACTCTTCTTT.

By share, this clone ranks as medium-sized (0.01 to 0.1%). This sequence may be a read error, since a much larger clone differs from it by one base. This CDR3 is also generated by other DNA sequences in the sample. The chain joins TRDV2 to TRDJ2, with TRDD3 identical over 11 bases. Unmatched junction bases numbered 2, after V lost 3 bases and J lost 0 bases. Germline CDR1 reads GEAIGNYY; CDR2 reads EKD. The length of the CDR3 is 16 residues. The CDR3 region is CACDLLGDTLTAQLFF. Written as DNA, the CDR3 is TGTGCCTGTGACTTACTGGGGGATACTTTGACAGCACAACTCTTCTTT.

Comments on this clone: With a much larger clone just one base away, this may be a read error. V gene TRDV2 combines with J gene TRDJ3; 12 bases align to TRDD3. The CDR3 has 19 residues. Germline CDR1 GEAIGNYY, CDR2 EKD. Written as DNA, the CDR3 is TGTGCCTGTGACACCGTGTTACTGGGGGATACCTGGGGCACCCGACAGATGTTTTTC. This codes for CACDTVLLGDTWGTRQMFF.

This clone came up a few times. The chain employs TRDV2 and TRDJ2, with 13 positions matching TRDD3. V lost 2 bases, J lost 8 bases, and 4 bases stayed unmatched. Germline-derived CDR1 and CDR2 are GEAIGNYY and EKD. This CDR3 contains 15 residues. CDR3 sequence: CACDRLGDTRAQLFF. Written as DNA, the CDR3 is TGTGCCTGTGACAGACTGGGGGATACGAGGGCACAACTCTTCTTT.

The chain recombines TRDV2 with TRDJ2; a weak D match, TRDD3 (6 bases). The CDR3 contains 17 residues. V was clipped by 0 bases and J by 5 bases, with 18 bases between them. Looked up from germline, CDR1 is GEAIGNYY and CDR2 is EKD. The CDR3 coding sequence is TGTGCCTGTGACACCGTGGTTGGACTGGGCCCCACAGCACAACTCTTCTTT. Its translation: CACDTVVGLGPTAQLFF.

By its share, this clone is medium-sized. A single base separates this from a much larger clone, so it may be a read error. V gene TRDV2 combines with J gene TRDJ2; 10 bases are a match to TRDD3. The CDR3 contains 16 residues. Looked up from germline, CDR1 is GEAIGNYY and CDR2 is EKD. Trimming removed 3 bases from V and 0 bases from J; junction bases left unmatched: 3. The CDR3 nucleotides are TGTGCCTGTGACGTACTGGGGGATCCTTTGACAGCACAACTCTTCTTT. It yields the protein CACDVLGDPLTAQLFF.

In its sample, this clone was seen a few times. This chain joins TRDV2 and TRDJ3, with 11 bases that match TRDD3. V shed 0 bases, J shed 2 bases, and the junction held 8 bases outside the gene matches. There are 20 residues in the CDR3. Germline loops: CDR1 GEAIGNYY, CDR2 EKD. This CDR3 reads CACDTVPVLGDTWDTRQMFF. The CDR3 coding sequence is TGTGCCTGTGACACCGTACCCGTACTGGGGGATACCTGGGACACCCGACAGATGTTTTTC.

This clone was picked up a small number of times. This sample includes further DNA sequences coding for the same CDR3. This rearrangement joins TRDV2 to TRDJ3, with TRDD3 identical over 8 bases. CDR3 length: 18 amino acids. In germline, CDR1 is GEAIGNYY, CDR2 EKD. Unmatched junction bases numbered 3, after V lost 0 bases and J lost 0 bases. CDR3 protein: CACDTGGYISWDTRQMFF. The CDR3 region has the DNA TGTGCCTGTGACACCGGGGGATATATCTCCTGGGACACCCGACAGATGTTTTTC.

No V gene was called here, but the J gene is TRDJ2; TRDD3 was called by the table and not checked on the DNA. This CDR3 contains 14 residues. This CDR3 is CAILGAPLTAPLFF. CDR3 coding DNA: TGTGCCATACTGGGGGCTCCTTTGACAGCCCCACTCTTTTTT.

The chain couples TRDV2 to TRDJ3; TRDD3 aligns across 9 bases. The CDR3 contains 17 residues. V trimming: 0 bases; J trimming: 1 base; junction bases outside the gene matches: 0. The germline V gene has CDR1 GEAIGNYY and CDR2 EKD. CDR3 DNA: TGTGCCTGTGACACCTGGGGGATATCCTGGGACACCCGACAGATGTTTTTC. Translation gives CACDTWGISWDTRQMFF.

The chain uses TRDV2 and TRDJ3; 10 positions match TRDD3. CDR3 length: 19 amino acids. V lost 2 bases to trimming and J lost 0 bases; unmatched junction nucleotides: 6. CDR1 is GEAIGNYY, CDR2 EKD, per germline. CDR3 loop: CACDILGDWSSWDTRQMFF. CDR3 nucleotides: TGTGCCTGTGACATACTGGGGGATTGGAGCTCCTGGGACACCCGACAGATGTTTTTC.

By frequency in the sample, this clone is medium-sized. The V and J genes are TRDV2 and TRDJ3, with TRDD3 matching over 7 bases. Germline V gives CDR1 GEAIGNYY, CDR2 EKD. V lost 1 base to trimming and J lost 0 bases; unmatched junction nucleotides: 8. CDR3 length: 19 amino acids. Written as DNA, the CDR3 is TGTGCCTGTGACACAGTCTGGGGGCCAAGCTCCTGGGACACCCGACAGATGTTTTTC. This codes for CACDTVWGPSSWDTRQMFF.

This clone is medium-sized. Other nucleotide sequences in the sample specify the same CDR3. The gene calls are TRDV2 and TRDJ1; the match to TRDD3 covers 10 bases. V gave up 4 bases and J gave up 0 bases; unmatched junction bases: 1. Germline V gives CDR1 GEAIGNYY, CDR2 EKD. This CDR3 spans 14 amino acids. CDR3 sequence: CACDTGGYTDKLIF. The DNA of the CDR3 is TGTGCCTGTGATACTGGGGGATACACCGATAAACTCATCTTT.